Below, 25 T cell receptor beta chains from the same sample are listed, as sequenced in a study of CD8 T cells in ankylosing spondylitis. TCRdb reprocessed the 5' RACE reads with MiXCR, giving one entry per CDR3 protein. The profile covers under 250,000 distinct CDR3 sequences, with roughly 32% appearing a single time and approximately 4.4% taken by the ten largest. The specimen sequenced was blood, either unsorted or a sorted T cell fraction (not recorded which). The receptor source for this set is a male donor with ankylosing spondylitis or in good health (not recorded which).

The chain uses TRBV10-1 and TRBJ2-2, with 7 positions matching TRBD1. V lost 8 bases, J lost 1 base, and 4 bases stayed unmatched. CDR1 is WNHNN and CDR2 is SYGVQD in the germline V gene (reference sequence). This CDR3 comprises 14 residues. The CDR3 region is CASSGQWNTGELFF. The DNA of the CDR3 is TGCGCCAGCTCGGGACAGTGGAACACCGGGGAGCTGTTTTTT.

This clonotype was detected a few times. The chain couples TRBV6-5 to TRBJ2-1, with 12 bases identical to TRBD2. The ends lost 0 bases at V and 9 bases at J; junction bases unmatched: 9. Germline V gene sequence: CDR1 MNHEY, CDR2 SVGAGI. The CDR3 runs to 17 residues. CDR3 nucleotides: TGTGCCAGCAGTTACTCGGCTAGCGGGGGGGCCCAGTCTGAGCAGTTCTTC. Protein sequence: CASSYSASGGAQSEQFF.

V is TRBV12-3 or TRBV12-4 and J is TRBJ2-6, with D unclear. This CDR3 has 16 residues. V lost 1 base and J lost 0, with 7 bases in between. CDR3 amino acids: CASSLDGYSGANVLTF. The CDR3 region has the DNA TGTGCCAGCAGTTTAGACGGATACTCTGGGGCCAACGTCCTGACTTTC.

The chain has TRBV20-1 and TRBJ1-5; D is ambiguous. CDR1 and CDR2 (germline): DFQATT, SNEGSKA (reference sequence). The CDR3 is 15 residues long. V lost 0 bases, J lost 3 bases, and 12 bases lay in between. As DNA, the CDR3 is TGCAGTGCTAGAGACTGGGCCAGCTCCAATCAGCCCCAGCATTTT. Translation gives CSARDWASSNQPQHF.

The chain employs TRBV5-6 and TRBJ1-2; 9 nucleotides line up with TRBD1. The CDR3 is 17 amino acids. V was pared by 3 bases and J by 3 bases, with 12 bases of the junction left unmatched. CDR1 and CDR2 (germline): SGHDT, YYEEEE. CDR3 residues: CASSWSGTGIRDYGYTF. CDR3 DNA: TGTGCCAGCAGCTGGTCCGGGACAGGGATTAGGGACTATGGCTACACCTTC.

In its sample, this clonotype was seen a few times. V is TRBV10-3 and J is TRBJ2-3; TRBD2 agrees at 10 bases. Germline V gives CDR1 ENHRY, CDR2 SYGVKD. J lost 0 bases, V lost 8 bases, and 5 bases had no gene match. This CDR3 has 15 residues. The DNA for the CDR3 is TGTGCCATCGCCGAAGCGGGGGGGAGCACAGATACGCAGTATTTT. It encodes CAIAEAGGSTDTQYF.

This clonotype was found a few times. This rearrangement joins TRBV5-1 to TRBJ2-1, with 14 bases matching TRBD2. There are 16 residues in the CDR3. Germline lookup yields CDR1 SGHRS and CDR2 YFSETQ. V dropped 4 bases and J dropped 8; count of bases not matched to a gene: 8. CDR3 sequence reads: CASSLTTSGGADEQFF. For the CDR3, the DNA is TGCGCCAGCAGCCTAACGACTAGCGGGGGGGCCGATGAGCAGTTCTTC.

The chain recombines TRBV5-1 with TRBJ2-7; 9 bases align to TRBD1. CDR1 and CDR2 from the germline V gene are SGHRS and YFSETQ. Trimming cost V 5 bases and J 2 bases; bases outside gene matches: 5. This CDR3 is built from 14 residues. This chain's CDR3 is CASRVGQGPYEQYF. The CDR3 DNA follows: TGCGCCAGCAGGGTGGGACAGGGACCCTACGAGCAGTACTTC.

The chain employs TRBV9 and TRBJ2-3; D is undetermined. The V end lost 4 bases, the J end lost 3 bases, and 9 bases lay between the germline ends. The CDR3 extends over 13 amino acids. Germline V gene sequence: CDR1 SGDLS, CDR2 YYNGEE. The CDR3, as DNA: TGTGCCAGCAGCCCCAATCCGACAGATACGCAGTATTTT. It is translated as CASSPNPTDTQYF. The variable domain in full, completed from reference TRBV9 and TRBJ2-3, reads DSGVTQTPKHLITATGQRVTLRCSPRSGDLSVYWYQQSLDQGLQFLIQYYNGEERAKGNILERFSAQQFPDLHSELNLSSLELGDSALYFCASSPNPTDTQYFGPGTRLTVL.

This clonotype appeared many times. The gene calls are TRBV20-1 and TRBJ2-7; D unclear. Germline assignment: CDR1 DFQATT and CDR2 SNEGSKA (reference sequence). Between the trimmed V and J ends, which lost 0 bases and 4 bases, there was a span of 13 bases. The CDR3 totals 14 residues. The CDR3 sequence: CSARDLGIAYEQYF. The CDR3 DNA follows: TGCAGTGCTAGAGATCTGGGCATCGCTTACGAGCAGTACTTC.

There are a few counts of this clonotype. This chain's CDR3 is CASSDPGLAEEETQYF. CDR3 nucleotide sequence: TGTGCCAGCAGTGATCCGGGACTAGCGGAAGAAGAGACCCAGTACTTC. V usage is TRBV6-2 or TRBV6-3 and J usage is TRBJ2-5, with 11 bases matching TRBD2. CDR1 and CDR2 (germline): MNHEY, SVGEGT. V was pared by 5 bases and J by 3 bases, with 8 bases of the junction left unmatched. This CDR3 is 16 amino acids long.

This clonotype was counted at least ten times. The chain recombines TRBV20-1 with TRBJ1-2; the D gene is possibly TRBD1 (5 bases). Germline CDR1 is DFQATT and CDR2 is SNEGSKA (reference sequence). The CDR3 runs to 12 residues. Trimming stripped 6 bases from V and 8 bases from J, with 16 bases between. CDR3 sequence reads: CSAGGGVKGYTF. CDR3 in DNA: TGCAGTGCCGGGGGGGGAGTTAAGGGCTACACCTTC.

This sequence joins TRBV6-1 and TRBJ2-1, with a weak D call TRBD1 (6 bases). Germline CDR1 is MNHNS and CDR2 is SASEGT. The length of the CDR3 is 14 residues. The V end was cut by 3 bases, the J end by 2 bases, with 8 bases between. The CDR3: CASSDGDTYNEQFF. The CDR3 nucleotides read TGTGCCAGCAGTGATGGGGACACCTACAATGAGCAGTTCTTC.

This clonotype was seen only a few times. V is TRBV10-3 and J is TRBJ1-3; 7 bases are shared with TRBD1. Germline CDR1 reads ENHRY; CDR2 reads SYGVKD. V shed 8 bases, J shed 3 bases, and the junction held 7 bases outside the gene matches. This CDR3 is 14 amino acids long. The DNA of the CDR3 is TGTGCCATCCGGCCAGGGGGAGGTGGAAACACCATATATTTT. Protein product: CAIRPGGGGNTIYF.

CDR3 protein: CASSLDGGGARRSYNEQFF. The CDR3 DNA is TGTGCCAGCAGCTTAGATGGCGGGGGGGCCCGACGTTCGTACAATGAGCAGTTCTTC. V is TRBV7-8 and J is TRBJ2-1, with 9 bases that match TRBD2. This CDR3 contains 19 residues. CDR1 SGHVS and CDR2 FQNEAQ come from the germline V gene. After removal of 1 base from V and 4 bases from J, the junction contained 14 bases not matched to a gene.

In its sample, this clonotype was seen a few times. In nucleotides, the CDR3 is TGTGCCAGCAGTCGAGGACAGGGTTTGGGGGCCAACGTCCTGACTTTC. Residues: CASSRGQGLGANVLTF. The chain links TRBV12-3 or TRBV12-4 to TRBJ2-6; 8 nucleotides agree with TRBD1. This CDR3 is built from 16 residues. With 5 bases clipped from V and 4 bases from J, the junction kept 7 bases outside the gene matches.

The DNA of the CDR3 is TGTGCCATCAGTGAGTCGGGACTAGAAGTGGCAGATACGCAGTATTTT. This codes for CAISESGLEVADTQYF. This chain links TRBV10-3 with TRBJ2-3; 8 bases are shared with TRBD2. The CDR3 has 16 amino acids. Trimming removed 0 bases from V and 4 bases from J; junction bases left unmatched: 6. Germline V gene sequence: CDR1 ENHRY, CDR2 SYGVKD.

This sequence joins TRBV29-1 and TRBJ2-7, with D possibly TRBD1 on 6 matching bases. This CDR3 has 15 amino acids. CDR1 SQVTM and CDR2 ANQGSEA come from the germline V gene. V was pared by 6 bases and J by 2 bases, with 20 bases between. CDR3 amino acids: CSVQRGRGLAYEQYF. Written as DNA, the CDR3 is TGCAGCGTCCAAAGGGGCAGGGGCCTAGCCTACGAGCAGTACTTC.

This chain links TRBV7-2 with TRBJ2-7, with a tentative D call TRBD1 (6 bases). V lost 5 bases and J lost 7, with 9 bases in between. CDR3 length equals 11 residues. From germline, CDR1 is SGHTA and CDR2 FQGNSA. CDR3 DNA: TGTGCCAGCAGCCAAGACAGGGAGCAGTACTTC. This codes for CASSQDREQYF.

The genes are TRBV12-3 or TRBV12-4 and TRBJ2-1; D may be TRBD1 (5 bases). Trimming cost V 3 bases and J 7 bases, with 13 bases left between them. The length of the CDR3 is 14 residues. CDR3 sequence: CASSFQGFGNEQFF. In DNA form, the CDR3 reads TGTGCCAGCAGTTTTCAGGGATTTGGGAATGAGCAGTTCTTC.

The chain couples TRBV12-3 or TRBV12-4 to TRBJ1-2; D ambiguous. V lost 4 bases and J lost 5, with 11 bases in between. This CDR3 is 13 amino acids long. CDR3 sequence: CASSSVRGYGYTF. CDR3 nucleotide sequence: TGTGCCAGCAGTTCCGTAAGAGGATATGGCTACACCTTC.

This clonotype was observed at least ten times. This sequence joins TRBV20-1 and TRBJ2-3; D is undetermined. Trimming pared 0 bases from V and 0 bases from J, leaving 10 bases between. From germline, CDR1 is DFQATT and CDR2 SNEGSKA (reference sequence). This CDR3 spans 15 amino acids. The CDR3 nucleotides are TGCAGTGCTAGAGATGCCCGAACTAGCACAGATACGCAGTATTTT. Its translation is CSARDARTSTDTQYF.

This clonotype has only a few counts. This chain uses TRBV5-1 with TRBJ2-1, with a tentative D call TRBD1 (6 bases). V gave up 7 bases and J gave up 5 bases, with 13 bases separating them. Germline V gene lookup returns CDR1 SGHRS and CDR2 YFSETQ. The CDR3 loop spans 13 amino acids. CDR3 nucleotide sequence: TGCGCCAGCGCGACAGGCCTAGACAATGAGCAGTTCTTC. Translation: CASATGLDNEQFF.

This clonotype was detected a few times. The chain has TRBV20-1 and TRBJ2-1; D unresolved. This CDR3 spans 12 amino acids. The V and J ends lost 5 bases and 10 bases respectively, with 15 bases between them. The germline gives CDR1 DFQATT, CDR2 SNEGSKA (reference sequence). The CDR3 DNA reads TGCAGTGCTGTGGGTGAGACTGGGGAGCAGTTCTTC. Translated: CSAVGETGEQFF.

In this sample, this clonotype turned up a few times. This chain connects TRBV20-1 to TRBJ1-1; a possible D gene is TRBD1 (5 bases). Trimming took 3 bases from V and 7 from J, leaving 18 bases between them. The germline V gene encodes CDR1 DFQATT and CDR2 SNEGSKA (reference sequence). This CDR3 has 14 amino acids. The chain's CDR3 is CSARLPIRVFEAFF. The CDR3 DNA is TGCAGTGCTAGGTTACCCATCAGGGTGTTTGAAGCTTTCTTT.